A single sample gave rise to the 31 T cell receptor beta chains below, sequenced in a study of blood T cell repertoires in COVID-19. The method was immunoSEQ multiplex PCR; TCRdb's version includes in-frame clones alone and lacks a portion of them. The profile shows about 120,000 clones, less than 90% of them singletons. The specimen was peripheral blood. The source is a man aged 65-85 years who had recovered from COVID-19.

The chain is built from TRBV7-2 and TRBJ1-1, with D unresolved. V dropped 6 bases and J dropped 2 bases, with 13 bases sitting between them. The CDR3 runs to 14 residues. Germline V gene data show CDR1 as SGHTA and CDR2 as FQGNSA. The CDR3 nucleotides are TGTGCCAGCAGAACGACACTTCTTAACACTGAAGCTTTCTTT. This codes for CASRTTLLNTEAFF. The full variable domain, completed using reference TRBV7-2 and TRBJ1-1, is GAGVSQSPSNKVTEKGKDVELRCDPISGHTALYWYRQSLGQGLEFLIYFQGNSAPDKSGLPSDRFSAERTGGSVSTLTIQRTQQEDSAVYLCASRTTLLNTEAFFGQGTRLTVV.

CDR3 amino acids: CASQSSDGTDTQYF. For the CDR3, the DNA is TGTGCCAGCCAATCTAGCGACGGCACAGATACGCAGTATTTT. V usage is TRBV28 and J usage is TRBJ2-3, with a tentative D call TRBD2 (6 bases). CDR1 MDHEN and CDR2 SYDVKM come from the germline V gene. V lost 8 bases and J 1 base, leaving 13 bases between the germline ends. This CDR3 is 14 amino acids long.

This chain connects TRBV5-4 to TRBJ2-3, with 10 bases matching TRBD2. Germline V gives CDR1 SGHNT, CDR2 YYREEE (reference sequence). The CDR3 covers 14 residues. J gave up 3 bases and V 4 bases, and 2 bases lay outside the gene matches. The CDR3 protein is CASSLGLATDTQYF. CDR3 in DNA: TGTGCCAGCAGCCTGGGACTAGCGACAGATACGCAGTATTTT.

The chain recombines TRBV29-1 with TRBJ2-1; TRBD2 matches at 8 bases. J lost 0 bases, V lost 5 bases, and 9 bases had no gene match. The CDR3 spans 16 residues. Germline lookup yields CDR1 SQVTM and CDR2 ANQGSEA. CDR3: CSVKTRGGLSYNEQFF. The CDR3 DNA is TGCAGCGTTAAAACCCGGGGGGGGCTCTCCTACAATGAGCAGTTCTTC.

The chain combines TRBV4-2 with TRBJ2-1, with TRBD1 identical over 8 bases. The CDR3 covers 15 residues. Germline V lookup: CDR1 LGHNA, CDR2 YNFKEQ. Trimming removed 4 bases from V and 5 bases from J; junction bases left unmatched: 7. The CDR3 reads CASSLLPTGDNEQFF. In nucleotides, the CDR3 is TGTGCCAGCAGCCTACTCCCGACAGGGGACAATGAGCAGTTCTTC.

V usage is TRBV10-3 and J usage is TRBJ2-5; 9 bases agree with TRBD1. J lost 4 bases, V lost 5 bases, and 11 bases had no gene match. This CDR3 region has 16 residues. Germline V gene sequence: CDR1 ENHRY, CDR2 SYGVKD. The CDR3 DNA reads TGTGCCATCAGTCCCTCTGGACAGGGGTCTGTAGAGACCCAGTACTTC. This translates into CAISPSGQGSVETQYF.

The chain joins TRBV28 to TRBJ1-2, with D tentatively TRBD1 (6 bases). Trimming stripped 0 bases from V and 5 bases from J, with 16 bases between. This CDR3 has 16 amino acids. Germline CDR1 is MDHEN and CDR2 is SYDVKM. CDR3 residues: CASSLWGAGVSYGYTF. As DNA, the CDR3 is TGTGCCAGCAGTTTATGGGGGGCGGGAGTCTCTTATGGCTACACCTTC.

This chain joins TRBV5-1 and TRBJ1-4, with 9 positions matching TRBD1. There are 15 residues in the CDR3. Losses at the gene ends were 4 bases for V and 3 bases for J; bases not matched to a gene: 4. Looked up from germline, CDR1 is SGHRS and CDR2 is YFSETQ. The CDR3: CASSPRTGANEKLFF. The CDR3 region has the DNA TGCGCCAGCAGCCCCCGGACAGGGGCTAATGAAAAACTGTTTTTT.

This chain uses TRBV5-4 with TRBJ2-3; 9 nucleotides match TRBD2. Unmatched junction bases numbered 7, after V lost 2 bases and J lost 3 bases. Germline V gene sequence: CDR1 SGHNT, CDR2 YYREEE (reference sequence). This CDR3 contains 16 residues. The CDR3 sequence: CASSLTSGLLTDTQYF. The CDR3 DNA reads as TGTGCCAGCAGCTTAACTAGCGGGTTGTTAACAGATACGCAGTATTTT.

V is TRBV4-2 and J is TRBJ2-1; possibly TRBD2 for D (5 bases). CDR3 size: 17 residues. The V and J ends lost 0 bases and 2 bases respectively, with 14 bases between them. Looked up from germline, CDR1 is LGHNA and CDR2 is YNFKEQ. The DNA of the CDR3 is TGTGCCAGCAGCCAAGACGAGGGCGGGTCTACCTACAATGAGCAGTTCTTC. Amino acids: CASSQDEGGSTYNEQFF.

CDR3 coding DNA: TGTGCCAGCAGCTTAGGACAGGGGGGGTTCGGAAAACTGTTTTTT. It specifies CASSLGQGGFGKLFF. The chain links TRBV11-2 to TRBJ1-4, with 9 bases that match TRBD1. The CDR3 extends over 15 amino acids. Trimming took 1 base from V and 10 from J; bases not matched to a gene: 7. Germline V gene lookup returns CDR1 SGHAT and CDR2 FQNNGV.

The chain recombines TRBV19 with TRBJ1-1; maybe TRBD1 (5 bases). V gave up 0 bases and J gave up 2 bases, with 13 bases separating them. The CDR3 is 16 residues long. Germline CDR1 LNHDA, CDR2 SQIVND (reference sequence). CDR3 bases: TGTGCCAGTAGTATAGAAGCCCGACAGACAAACACTGAAGCTTTCTTT. It specifies CASSIEARQTNTEAFF.

The V and J genes are TRBV6-5 and TRBJ1-2; tentatively, D is TRBD1 (5 bases). This CDR3 region has 13 residues. In germline, CDR1 is MNHEY, CDR2 SVGAGI. Trimming pared 3 bases from V and 10 bases from J, leaving 15 bases between. CDR3 sequence (DNA): TGTGCCAGCAGTTATGCGGGACTTAAAGACTACACCTTC. Amino acids: CASSYAGLKDYTF.

The J gene is TRBJ2-1, the V gene TRBV5-5, with D maybe TRBD2 (5 bases). CDR1 and CDR2 (germline): SGHKS, YYEKEE (reference sequence). This CDR3 is 17 amino acids long. V was trimmed by 0 bases and J by 7 bases, leaving 20 bases between them. CDR3 sequence reads: CASSLAPWGSDGNEQFF. CDR3 DNA sequence: TGTGCCAGCAGCTTGGCCCCGTGGGGTAGCGATGGGAATGAGCAGTTCTTC.

The chain combines TRBV28 with TRBJ1-5; unclear D gene. Trimming stripped 3 bases from V and 4 bases from J, with 13 bases between. Germline V gene sequence: CDR1 MDHEN, CDR2 SYDVKM. The CDR3 sequence is 15 residues long. The CDR3 DNA is TGTGCCAGCAGTTTTGTTTCAGGTGGTAATCAGCCCCAGCATTTT. Translation gives CASSFVSGGNQPQHF.

There are a few counts of this clone. The chain joins TRBV2 to TRBJ1-1; no clear D gene. Germline V CDR1 and CDR2: SNHLY, FYNNEI. The length of the CDR3 is 14 residues. Trimming left V 7 bases short and J 4 bases short, with 16 bases between. The CDR3 is CASKSSYGGTEAFF. In nucleotides, the CDR3 is TGTGCCAGCAAGAGTAGCTACGGTGGCACTGAAGCTTTCTTT.

For the CDR3, the DNA is TGTGCCAGCAGTTTAGCGGGGGGAGGCACAGATACGCAGTATTTT. Residues: CASSLAGGGTDTQYF. V gene TRBV28 combines with J gene TRBJ2-3, with 8 bases aligning to TRBD2. The CDR3 extends over 15 amino acids. Unmatched junction bases numbered 2, after V lost 2 bases and J lost 1 base. CDR1 MDHEN and CDR2 SYDVKM come from the germline V gene.

The chain recombines TRBV4-1 with TRBJ1-3; D gene unclear. The CDR3 has 14 residues. The ends were cut back, 2 bases at V and 4 bases at J, with 9 bases in the middle. Germline V gives CDR1 MGHRA, CDR2 YSYEKL. DNA for the CDR3: TGCGCCAGCAGCCAATACCAGGCCGGAAACACCATATATTTT. Residues: CASSQYQAGNTIYF.

The chain recombines TRBV5-6 with TRBJ1-4; D not certain. Germline CDR1 and CDR2: SGHDT and YYEEEE. V lost 0 bases and J lost 7, with 13 bases in between. The CDR3 length is 15 residues. The CDR3 nucleotides read TGTGCCAGCAGCTTGGCGGGGAGAGGGATTGAAAAACTGTTTTTT. This translates into CASSLAGRGIEKLFF.

This clone was seen a handful of times. The chain is built from TRBV7-9 and TRBJ2-1; 10 positions agree with TRBD2. The CDR3 runs 18 residues. After removal of 1 base from V and 5 bases from J, the junction contained 11 bases not matched to a gene. Germline V gene data show CDR1 as SEHNR and CDR2 as FQNEAQ (reference sequence). Here the CDR3 DNA reads TGTGCCAGCAGCTTAGGAACTAGCGGGAAACGATGGAACAATGAGCAGTTCTTC. Its translation: CASSLGTSGKRWNNEQFF.

This chain uses TRBV19 with TRBJ1-2; D is undetermined. Germline loops: CDR1 LNHDA, CDR2 SQIVND (reference sequence). Trimming stripped 9 bases from V and 3 bases from J, with 26 bases between. The CDR3 has 17 amino acids. CDR3: CASLEAGSSSRDYGYTF. CDR3 nucleotide sequence: TGTGCCAGCCTCGAAGCCGGGAGCTCCTCTCGTGACTATGGCTACACCTTC.

The chain couples TRBV28 to TRBJ2-5, with 7 positions matching TRBD2. Per the germline V gene, CDR1 is MDHEN and CDR2 is SYDVKM. This CDR3 region has 16 residues. V lost 7 bases to trimming and J lost 4 bases; unmatched junction nucleotides: 15. This chain's CDR3 is CASTYRPWTSLETQYF. The CDR3 nucleotides read TGTGCCAGCACCTATAGACCCTGGACTAGTCTAGAGACCCAGTACTTC.

The gene calls are TRBV14 and TRBJ1-2; no reliable D call. V dropped 5 bases and J dropped 2 bases, with 15 bases sitting between them. The CDR3 length is 15 residues. CDR1 is SGHDN, CDR2 FVKESK, per germline. This chain's CDR3 is CASSTFGGGNYGYTF. CDR3 sequence (DNA): TGTGCCAGCAGCACTTTTGGAGGCGGCAACTATGGCTACACCTTC.

This clone has just one count. The V call is TRBV28, the J call TRBJ1-3; D gene ambiguous. The V gene's germline CDR1 is MDHEN and CDR2 SYDVKM. This CDR3 comprises 12 residues. Trimming pared 6 bases from V and 0 bases from J, leaving 3 bases between. CDR3 in amino acids: CASSFSGNTIYF. Written as DNA, the CDR3 is TGTGCCAGCAGCTTCTCTGGAAACACCATATATTTT.

The chain uses TRBV5-1 and TRBJ1-2, with 7 bases fitting TRBD1. The CDR3 consists of 14 residues. Germline V gene lookup returns CDR1 SGHRS and CDR2 YFSETQ. V trimming: 0 bases; J trimming: 6 bases; junction bases outside the gene matches: 5. The CDR3 DNA is TGCGCCAGCAGCTTGGGGGCAGGGGGAAATGGCTACACCTTC. Its translation is CASSLGAGGNGYTF.

The chain employs TRBV5-5 and TRBJ1-4; D not certain. V lost 4 bases to trimming and J lost 0 bases, with 13 bases between them. The CDR3 sequence is 16 residues long. Germline lookup yields CDR1 SGHKS and CDR2 YYEKEE (reference sequence). This chain's CDR3 is CASSPTRFATNEKLFF. The CDR3 DNA sequence: TGTGCCAGCAGCCCAACCCGGTTTGCAACTAATGAAAAACTGTTTTTT.

The genes are TRBV12-3 or TRBV12-4 and TRBJ2-7; D unclear. V was cut by 2 bases and J by 6 bases, with 11 bases left in between. The CDR3 totals 13 residues. CDR3 DNA sequence: TGTGCCAGCAGTTTAATCGTCGCGGCCGAGCAGTACTTC. It specifies CASSLIVAAEQYF.

The chain recombines TRBV9 with TRBJ1-5; 7 bases agree with TRBD1. Germline CDR1 is SGDLS and CDR2 is YYNGEE. The CDR3 covers 15 residues. The ends lost 0 bases at V and 1 base at J; junction bases unmatched: 1. The CDR3 loop is CASSVEGQSNQPQHF. CDR3 DNA sequence: TGTGCCAGCAGCGTAGAGGGACAGAGCAATCAGCCCCAGCATTTT.

This clone has a single count. The V and J genes are TRBV10-1 and TRBJ2-2; D is undetermined. With 0 bases removed from V and 5 bases from J, the gap between germline ends came to 4 bases. Germline CDR1 WNHNN, CDR2 SYGVQD (reference sequence). The CDR3 contains 13 residues. The CDR3 DNA reads TGCGCCAGCAGTGAGTCGACAACCGGGGAGCTGTTTTTT. Protein product: CASSESTTGELFF.

The rearrangement uses TRBV7-2 and TRBJ2-5, with a tentative D call TRBD2 (6 bases). This CDR3 is built from 15 residues. Germline assignment: CDR1 SGHTA and CDR2 FQGNSA. V lost 1 base, J lost 5 bases, and 14 bases lay in between. The CDR3 is CASSLGLGGFETQYF. In DNA form, the CDR3 reads TGTGCCAGCAGCTTAGGGCTTGGGGGGTTTGAGACCCAGTACTTC.

This clone came up once. The chain combines TRBV27 with TRBJ2-1; tentatively, D is TRBD2 (6 bases). Deletions cut 5 bases from V and 3 bases from J, with 14 bases between. Germline V gives CDR1 MNHEY, CDR2 SMNVEV (reference sequence). The CDR3 runs 15 residues. In DNA, the CDR3 is TGTGCCAGCAGTGGAGGGGATCGTGGCTACAATGAGCAGTTCTTC. It specifies CASSGGDRGYNEQFF.